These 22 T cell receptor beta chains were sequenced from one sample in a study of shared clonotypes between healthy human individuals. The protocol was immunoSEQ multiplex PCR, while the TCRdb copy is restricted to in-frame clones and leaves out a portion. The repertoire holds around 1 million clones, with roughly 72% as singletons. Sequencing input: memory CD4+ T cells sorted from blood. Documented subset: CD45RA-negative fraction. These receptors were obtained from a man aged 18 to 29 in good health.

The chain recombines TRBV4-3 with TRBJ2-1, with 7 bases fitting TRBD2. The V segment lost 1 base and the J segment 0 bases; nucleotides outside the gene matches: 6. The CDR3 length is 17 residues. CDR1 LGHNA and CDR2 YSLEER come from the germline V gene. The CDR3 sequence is CASSQAPASGSYNEQFF. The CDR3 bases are TGCGCCAGCAGCCAAGCTCCGGCTAGCGGCTCCTACAATGAGCAGTTCTTC.

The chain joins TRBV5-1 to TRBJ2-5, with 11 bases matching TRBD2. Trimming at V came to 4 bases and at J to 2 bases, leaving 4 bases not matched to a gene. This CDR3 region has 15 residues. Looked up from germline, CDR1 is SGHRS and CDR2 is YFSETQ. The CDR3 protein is CASSQGTSGQETQYF. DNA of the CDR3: TGCGCCAGCAGCCAAGGGACTAGCGGTCAAGAGACCCAGTACTTC.

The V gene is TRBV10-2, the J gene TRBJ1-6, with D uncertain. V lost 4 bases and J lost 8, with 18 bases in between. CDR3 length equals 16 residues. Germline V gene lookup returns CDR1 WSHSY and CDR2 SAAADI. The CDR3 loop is CASSALRTLPHSPLHF. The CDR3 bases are TGCGCCAGCAGTGCTTTAAGGACCCTACCACATTCACCCCTCCACTTT.

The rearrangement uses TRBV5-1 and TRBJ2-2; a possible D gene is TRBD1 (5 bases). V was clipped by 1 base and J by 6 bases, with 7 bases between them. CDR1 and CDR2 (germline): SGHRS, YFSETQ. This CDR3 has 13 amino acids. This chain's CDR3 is CASSLLTAGELFF. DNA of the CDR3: TGCGCCAGCAGCTTGTTGACAGCCGGGGAGCTGTTTTTT.

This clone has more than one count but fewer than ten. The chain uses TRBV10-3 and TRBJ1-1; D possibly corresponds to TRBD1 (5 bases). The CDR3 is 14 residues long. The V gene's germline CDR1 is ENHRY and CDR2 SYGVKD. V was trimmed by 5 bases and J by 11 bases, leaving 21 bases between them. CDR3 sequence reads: CAISSSGAGARAFF. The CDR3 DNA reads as TGTGCCATCAGTAGCTCCGGGGCCGGGGCGAGGGCTTTCTTT.

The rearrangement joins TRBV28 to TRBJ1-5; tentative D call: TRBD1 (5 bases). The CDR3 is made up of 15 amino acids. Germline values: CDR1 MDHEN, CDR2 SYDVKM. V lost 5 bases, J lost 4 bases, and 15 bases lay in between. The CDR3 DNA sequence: TGTGCCAGCAGTCTCCATCGCAGGGAGAATCAGCCCCAGCATTTT. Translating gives CASSLHRRENQPQHF.

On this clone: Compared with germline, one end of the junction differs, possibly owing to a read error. CDR3 in amino acids: CRLGTANYGYTF. CDR3 nucleotides: TGCCGCCTCGGCACCGCTAACTATGGCTACACCTTC. The chain employs TRBV6-6 and TRBJ1-2; D gene unclear. CDR3 length: 12 amino acids. Germline V gives CDR1 MNHNY, CDR2 SVGAGI (reference sequence).

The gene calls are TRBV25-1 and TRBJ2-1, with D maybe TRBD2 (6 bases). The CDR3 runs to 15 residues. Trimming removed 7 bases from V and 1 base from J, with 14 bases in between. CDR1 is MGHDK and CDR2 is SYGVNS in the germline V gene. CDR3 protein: CASISAGLSYNEQFF. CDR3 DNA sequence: TGTGCCAGCATCTCCGCGGGACTTTCCTACAATGAGCAGTTCTTC.

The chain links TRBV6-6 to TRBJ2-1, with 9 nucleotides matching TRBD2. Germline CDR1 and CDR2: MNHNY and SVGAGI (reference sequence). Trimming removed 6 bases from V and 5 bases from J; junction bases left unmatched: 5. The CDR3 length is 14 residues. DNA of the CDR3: TGTGCCAGCAGCCCGGGACTAGCAAACAATGAGCAGTTCTTC. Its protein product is CASSPGLANNEQFF.

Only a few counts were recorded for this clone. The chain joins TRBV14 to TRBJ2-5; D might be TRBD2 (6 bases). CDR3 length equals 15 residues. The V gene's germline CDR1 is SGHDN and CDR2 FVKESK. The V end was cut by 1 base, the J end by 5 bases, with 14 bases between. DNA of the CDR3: TGTGCCAGCAGCCAAGTGTTAGGGGCGGGGGAGACCCAGTACTTC. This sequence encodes CASSQVLGAGETQYF.

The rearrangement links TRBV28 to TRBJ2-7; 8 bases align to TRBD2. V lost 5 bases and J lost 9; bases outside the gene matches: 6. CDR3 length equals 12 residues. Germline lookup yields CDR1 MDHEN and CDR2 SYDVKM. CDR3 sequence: CASSTPRGGQYF. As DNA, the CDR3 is TGTGCCAGCAGTACTCCTCGGGGGGGGCAGTACTTC.

This CDR3 is CASSWDTDTQYF. The CDR3 DNA is TGTGCCAGCAGCTGGGACACAGATACGCAGTATTTT. The chain is built from TRBV7-2 and TRBJ2-3; the D is unclear. There are 12 residues in the CDR3. From germline, CDR1 is SGHTA and CDR2 FQGNSA. V dropped 4 bases and J dropped 2 bases, with 4 bases sitting between them.

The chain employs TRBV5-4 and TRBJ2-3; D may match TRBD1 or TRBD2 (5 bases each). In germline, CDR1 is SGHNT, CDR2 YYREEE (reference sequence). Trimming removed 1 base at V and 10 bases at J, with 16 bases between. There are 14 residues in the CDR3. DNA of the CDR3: TGTGCCAGCAGCTTGTTGGGGACCGGCGACTCGCAGTATTTT. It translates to CASSLLGTGDSQYF.

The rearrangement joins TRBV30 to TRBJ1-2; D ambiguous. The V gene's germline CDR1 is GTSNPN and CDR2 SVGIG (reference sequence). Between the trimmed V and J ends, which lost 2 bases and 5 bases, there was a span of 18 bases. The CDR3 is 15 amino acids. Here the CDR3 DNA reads TGTGCCTGGAGTCGGGAGTCCTCAAAATCATATGGCTACACCTTC. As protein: CAWSRESSKSYGYTF.

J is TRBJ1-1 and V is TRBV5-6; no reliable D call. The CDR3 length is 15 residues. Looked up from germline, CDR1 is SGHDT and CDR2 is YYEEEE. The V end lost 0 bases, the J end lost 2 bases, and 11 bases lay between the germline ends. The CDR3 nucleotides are TGTGCCAGCAGCTTGGATGTCACGGAAAACACTGAAGCTTTCTTT. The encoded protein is CASSLDVTENTEAFF.

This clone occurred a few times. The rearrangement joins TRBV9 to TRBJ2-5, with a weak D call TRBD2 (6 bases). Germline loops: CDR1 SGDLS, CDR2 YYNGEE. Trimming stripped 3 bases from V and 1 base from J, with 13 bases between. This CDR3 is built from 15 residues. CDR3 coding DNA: TGTGCCAGCAGCGGCCAGGGACTCCTCCAAGAGACCCAGTACTTC. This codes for CASSGQGLLQETQYF.

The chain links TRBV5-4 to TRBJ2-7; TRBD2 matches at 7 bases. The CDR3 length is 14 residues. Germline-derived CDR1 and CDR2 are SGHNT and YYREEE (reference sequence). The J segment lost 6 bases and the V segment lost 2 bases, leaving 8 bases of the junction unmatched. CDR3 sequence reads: CASSFRPTSVEQYF. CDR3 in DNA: TGTGCCAGCAGCTTCAGACCTACTAGCGTCGAGCAGTACTTC.

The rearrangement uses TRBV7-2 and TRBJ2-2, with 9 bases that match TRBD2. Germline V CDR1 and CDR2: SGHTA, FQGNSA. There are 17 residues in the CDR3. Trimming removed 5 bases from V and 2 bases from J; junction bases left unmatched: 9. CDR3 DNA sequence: TGTGCCAGCAGCCCTGAGCGACTAGCGGCCAACACCGGGGAGCTGTTTTTT. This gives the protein CASSPERLAANTGELFF.

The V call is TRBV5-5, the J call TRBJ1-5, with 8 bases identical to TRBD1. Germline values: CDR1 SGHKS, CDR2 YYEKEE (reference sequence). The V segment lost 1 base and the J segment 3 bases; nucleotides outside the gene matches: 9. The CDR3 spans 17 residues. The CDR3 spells CASSLNGAGGNNQPQHF. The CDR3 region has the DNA TGTGCCAGCAGCTTGAATGGGGCAGGGGGCAACAATCAGCCCCAGCATTTT.

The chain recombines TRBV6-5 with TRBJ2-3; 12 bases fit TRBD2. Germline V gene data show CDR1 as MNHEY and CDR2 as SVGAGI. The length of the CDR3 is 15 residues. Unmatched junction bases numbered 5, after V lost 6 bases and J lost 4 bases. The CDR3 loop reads CASRWTSGESDTQYF. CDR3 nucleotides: TGTGCCAGCAGGTGGACTAGCGGGGAGTCAGATACGCAGTATTTT.

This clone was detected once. The CDR3 DNA reads TGCAGCGTTGTCAGGGGCACGGAGACCCAGTACTTC. It encodes CSVVRGTETQYF. The chain recombines TRBV29-1 with TRBJ2-5; maybe TRBD1 (6 bases). The germline V gene has CDR1 SQVTM and CDR2 ANQGSEA. V was pared by 4 bases and J by 5 bases, with 11 bases between. The CDR3 length is 12 residues.

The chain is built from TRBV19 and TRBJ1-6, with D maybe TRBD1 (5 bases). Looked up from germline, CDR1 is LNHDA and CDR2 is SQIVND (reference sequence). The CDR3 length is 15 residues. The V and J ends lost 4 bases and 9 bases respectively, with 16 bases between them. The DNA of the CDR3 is TGTGCCAGTAGTAACCCAGGGTATCTGGGTTCACCCCTCCACTTT. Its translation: CASSNPGYLGSPLHF.